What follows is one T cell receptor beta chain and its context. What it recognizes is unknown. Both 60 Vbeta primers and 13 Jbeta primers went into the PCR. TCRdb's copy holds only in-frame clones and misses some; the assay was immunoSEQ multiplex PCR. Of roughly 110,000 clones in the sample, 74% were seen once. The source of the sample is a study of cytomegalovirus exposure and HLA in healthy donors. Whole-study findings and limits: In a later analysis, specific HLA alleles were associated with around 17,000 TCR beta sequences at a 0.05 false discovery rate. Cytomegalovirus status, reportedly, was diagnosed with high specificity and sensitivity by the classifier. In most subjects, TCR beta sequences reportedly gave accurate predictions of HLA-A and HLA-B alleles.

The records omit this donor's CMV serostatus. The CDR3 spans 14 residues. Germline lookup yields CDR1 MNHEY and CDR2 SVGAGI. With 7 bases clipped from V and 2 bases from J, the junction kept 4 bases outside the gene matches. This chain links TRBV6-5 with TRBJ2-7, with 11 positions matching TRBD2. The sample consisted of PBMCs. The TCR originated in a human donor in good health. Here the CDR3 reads CASTRLAGPYEQYF. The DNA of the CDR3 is TGTGCCAGCACCAGACTAGCGGGGCCCTACGAGCAGTACTTC.